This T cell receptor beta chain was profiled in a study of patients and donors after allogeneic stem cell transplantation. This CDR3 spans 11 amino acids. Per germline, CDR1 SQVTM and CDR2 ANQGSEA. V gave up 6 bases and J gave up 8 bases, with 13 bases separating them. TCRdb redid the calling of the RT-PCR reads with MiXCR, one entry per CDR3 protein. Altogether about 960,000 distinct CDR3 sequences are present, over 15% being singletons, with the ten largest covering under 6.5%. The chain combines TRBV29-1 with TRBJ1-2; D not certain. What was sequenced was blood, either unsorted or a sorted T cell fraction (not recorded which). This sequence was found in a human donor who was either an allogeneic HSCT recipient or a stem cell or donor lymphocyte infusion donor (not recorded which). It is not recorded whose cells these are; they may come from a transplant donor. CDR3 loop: CSVGSSRGYTF. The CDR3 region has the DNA TGCAGCGTGGGTTCCTCGAGGGGCTACACCTTC.